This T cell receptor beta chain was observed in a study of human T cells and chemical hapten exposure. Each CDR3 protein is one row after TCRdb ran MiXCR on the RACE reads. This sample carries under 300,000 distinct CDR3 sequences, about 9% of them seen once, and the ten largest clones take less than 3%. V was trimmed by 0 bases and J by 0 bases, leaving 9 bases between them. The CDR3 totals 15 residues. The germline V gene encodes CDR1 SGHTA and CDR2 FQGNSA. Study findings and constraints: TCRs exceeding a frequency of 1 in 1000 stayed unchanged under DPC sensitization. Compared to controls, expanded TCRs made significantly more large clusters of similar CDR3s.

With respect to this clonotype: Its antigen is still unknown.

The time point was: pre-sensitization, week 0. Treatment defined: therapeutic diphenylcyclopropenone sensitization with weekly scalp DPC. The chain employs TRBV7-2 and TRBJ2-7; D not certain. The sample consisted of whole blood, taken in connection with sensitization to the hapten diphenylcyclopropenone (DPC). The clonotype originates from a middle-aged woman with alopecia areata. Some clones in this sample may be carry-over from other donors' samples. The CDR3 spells CASSLAWQASYEQYF. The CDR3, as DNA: TGTGCCAGCAGCTTAGCCTGGCAGGCCTCCTACGAGCAGTACTTC.